This TCR beta chain comes out of a study of T cell repertoires in cytomegalovirus infection. Looking at the study overall: CMV infection plus the matching HLA type was flagged by public TCR beta signatures. General observations from the study: HLA-C-restricted, CMV-specific TCR beta clonotypes were dominant ex vivo. Of the TCR beta families, the public ones yielded a cumulative frequency that identified carriers of CMV plus the relevant HLA.

The CDR3 is 18 amino acids. Per the germline V gene, CDR1 is LGHDT and CDR2 is YNNKEL (reference sequence). Trimming took 0 bases from V and 3 from J; bases not matched to a gene: 8. The table lists this clonotype with many counts. Its antigen is not known. MiXCR, run by TCRdb on the reads, gives a single entry per CDR3 protein. The repertoire holds about 490,000 distinct CDR3 sequences, with 11% as singletons. The chain links TRBV3-1 to TRBJ2-3, with 11 bases fitting TRBD1. Sequenced: PBMCs. This clonotype originated in a human donor in good health (CMV status not recorded). Some clones in this sample may be carry-over from other donors' samples. The CDR3 sequence: CASSQDRGRDRGTDTQYF. CDR3 bases: TGTGCCAGCAGCCAAGATCGGGGGCGGGACAGGGGGACAGATACGCAGTATTTT.